This T cell receptor (beta chain) was recorded in a study of radiotherapy plus CTLA-4 blockade in lung cancer. Study-level findings and limits: Per reports, early blood T cell clone dynamics, plus interferon-beta, forecast response most strongly. Radiotherapy plus ipilimumab was followed by expansion in blood of tumor-derived TCR clones.

V lost 0 bases and J 11 bases, leaving 5 bases between the germline ends. This CDR3 has 12 amino acids. Turning to this clone: Its target is not known.

The assay was immunoSEQ multiplex PCR, and TCRdb's table has in-frame clones only and misses some. The sample yields roughly 100,000 clones, around 85% seen once. The chain uses TRBV23-1 and TRBJ1-6; D uncertain. TRBV23-1 is marked as an open reading frame, function uncertain. The sample was peripheral blood, taken from a patient treated with radiotherapy plus ipilimumab. The receptor was isolated from a human donor with non-small cell lung cancer that progressed on radiotherapy plus ipilimumab. Some clones in this sample may be carry-over from other donors' samples. CDR3 sequence: CASSQSTAPLHF. The CDR3 DNA follows: TGCGCCAGCAGTCAATCGACGGCACCCCTCCACTTT.